This TCR beta chain was identified during a study of T cells after yellow fever vaccination. TCR cDNA was made by 5'RACE template switching, adding a universal primer site and UMIs. TCRdb re-analysed the 5' RACE reads in MiXCR, keeping a single row per CDR3 protein. The sample lists more than 350,000 distinct CDR3 sequences, around 10% occurring once. Study-wide results and caveats: Though weaker, the secondary response peaked faster, on day 5 versus 15.

This clonotype was seen a few times. Its antigen is not known. V shed 7 bases and J shed 2 bases, with 14 bases lying between them. The CDR3 has 14 residues. The germline gives CDR1 MDHEN, CDR2 SYDVKM. This chain uses TRBV28 with TRBJ1-2; D is uncertain. This TCR was recovered from a man aged 18 to 29 who received the YFV17D yellow fever vaccine. The sequencing used PBMCs, collected on the day of the first yellow fever vaccination. The DNA of the CDR3 is TGTGCCAGCACCCCGGTAATTGACAACTATGGCTACACCTTC. Its translation: CASTPVIDNYGYTF.